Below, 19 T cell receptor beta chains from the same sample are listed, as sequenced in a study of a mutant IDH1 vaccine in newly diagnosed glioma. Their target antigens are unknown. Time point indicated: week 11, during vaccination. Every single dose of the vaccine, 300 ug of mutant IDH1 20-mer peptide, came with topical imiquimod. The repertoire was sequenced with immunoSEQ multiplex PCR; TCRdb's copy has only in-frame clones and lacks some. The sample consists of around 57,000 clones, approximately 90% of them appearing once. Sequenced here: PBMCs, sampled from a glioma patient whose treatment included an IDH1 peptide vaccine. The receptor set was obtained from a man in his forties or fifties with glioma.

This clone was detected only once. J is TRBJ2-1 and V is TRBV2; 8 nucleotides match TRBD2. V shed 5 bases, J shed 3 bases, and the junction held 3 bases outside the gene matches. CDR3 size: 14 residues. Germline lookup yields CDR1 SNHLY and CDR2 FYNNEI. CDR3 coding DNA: TGTGCCAGCAGTCAAAGCGGGAGCTACAATGAGCAGTTCTTC. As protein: CASSQSGSYNEQFF.

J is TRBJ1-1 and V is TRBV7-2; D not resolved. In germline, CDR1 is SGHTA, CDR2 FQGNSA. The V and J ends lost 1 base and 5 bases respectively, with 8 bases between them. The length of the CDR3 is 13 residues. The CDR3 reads CASSLGRNTEAFF. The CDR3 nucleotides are TGTGCCAGCAGCTTAGGTAGGAATACTGAAGCTTTCTTT.

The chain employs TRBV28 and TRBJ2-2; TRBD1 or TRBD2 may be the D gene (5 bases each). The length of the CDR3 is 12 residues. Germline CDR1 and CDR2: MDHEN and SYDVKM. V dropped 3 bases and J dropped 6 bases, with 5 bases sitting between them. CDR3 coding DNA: TGTGCCAGCAGTTTGGGGGCCGGGGAGCTGTTTTTT. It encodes CASSLGAGELFF.

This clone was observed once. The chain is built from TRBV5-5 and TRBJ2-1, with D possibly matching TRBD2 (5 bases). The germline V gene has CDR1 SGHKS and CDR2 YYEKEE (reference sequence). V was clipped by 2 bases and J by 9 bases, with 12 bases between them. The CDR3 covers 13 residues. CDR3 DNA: TGTGCCAGCAGCTTTGAGAGGAGGATTGAGCAGTTCTTC. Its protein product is CASSFERRIEQFF.

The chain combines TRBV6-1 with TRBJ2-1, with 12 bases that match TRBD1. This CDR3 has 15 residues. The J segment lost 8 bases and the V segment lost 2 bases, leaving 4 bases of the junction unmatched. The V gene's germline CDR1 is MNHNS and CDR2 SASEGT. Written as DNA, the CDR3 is TGTGCCAGCAGTGAACTCGGGACAGGGGGCTATGAGCAGTTCTTC. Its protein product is CASSELGTGGYEQFF.

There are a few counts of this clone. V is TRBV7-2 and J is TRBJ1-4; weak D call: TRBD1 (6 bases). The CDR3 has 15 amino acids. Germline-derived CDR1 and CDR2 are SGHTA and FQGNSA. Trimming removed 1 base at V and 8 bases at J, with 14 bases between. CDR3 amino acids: CASSLDWGATEKLFF. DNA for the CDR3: TGTGCCAGCAGCTTAGATTGGGGGGCGACGGAAAAACTGTTTTTT.

The CDR3 nucleotides are TGTGCCAGCTCACCGGGACTAGGAGAAGGCGATACGCAGTATTTT. Translation: CASSPGLGEGDTQYF. V gene TRBV18 combines with J gene TRBJ2-3; 8 nucleotides match TRBD2. Germline lookup yields CDR1 KGHSH and CDR2 LQKENI. This CDR3 contains 15 residues. With V trimmed by 3 bases and J by 6 bases, 8 bases remained unmatched.

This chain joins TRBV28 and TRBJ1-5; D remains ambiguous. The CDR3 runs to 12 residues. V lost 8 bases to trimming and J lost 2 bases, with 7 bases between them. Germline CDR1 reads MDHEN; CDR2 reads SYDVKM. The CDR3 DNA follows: TGTGCCAGCCTGAGGGGCAATCAGCCCCAGCATTTT. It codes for CASLRGNQPQHF.

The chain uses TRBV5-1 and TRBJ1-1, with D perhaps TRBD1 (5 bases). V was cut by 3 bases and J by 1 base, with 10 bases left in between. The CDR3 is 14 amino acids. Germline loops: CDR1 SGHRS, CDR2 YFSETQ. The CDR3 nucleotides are TGCGCCAGCAGCTCCCCCGACAGGAACACTGAAGCTTTCTTT. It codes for CASSSPDRNTEAFF.

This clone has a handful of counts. CDR3 coding DNA: TGTGCCAGCAGTTGGACAGGGAACACTGAAGCTTTCTTT. It specifies CASSWTGNTEAFF. V is TRBV6-5 and J is TRBJ1-1, with 7 bases lining up with TRBD1. The CDR3 runs to 13 residues. Trimming at V came to 4 bases and at J to 1 base, leaving 0 bases not matched to a gene. Germline V gene sequence: CDR1 MNHEY, CDR2 SVGAGI.

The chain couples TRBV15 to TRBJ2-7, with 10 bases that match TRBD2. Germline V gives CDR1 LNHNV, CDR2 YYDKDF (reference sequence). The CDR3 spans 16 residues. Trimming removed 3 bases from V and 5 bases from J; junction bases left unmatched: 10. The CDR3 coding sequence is TGTGCCACCAGCAGGGCCTGTAGCGGGGGGACCGACGAGCAGTACGTC. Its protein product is CATSRACSGGTDEQYV.

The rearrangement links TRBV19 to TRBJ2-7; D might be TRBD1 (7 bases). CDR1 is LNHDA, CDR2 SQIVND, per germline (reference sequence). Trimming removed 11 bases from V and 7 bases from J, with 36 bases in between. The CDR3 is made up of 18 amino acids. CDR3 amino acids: CAVAADRAVASARGEQYV. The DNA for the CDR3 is TGTGCCGTCGCAGCCGATAGGGCGGTGGCTAGCGCCAGGGGGGAGCAGTACGTC.

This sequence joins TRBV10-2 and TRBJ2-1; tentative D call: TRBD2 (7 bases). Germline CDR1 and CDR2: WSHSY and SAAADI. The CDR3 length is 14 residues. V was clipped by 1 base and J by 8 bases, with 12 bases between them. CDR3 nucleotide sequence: TGCGCCAGCAGTGAGTGGCGGGGGCTCGATGAGCAGTTCTTC. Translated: CASSEWRGLDEQFF.

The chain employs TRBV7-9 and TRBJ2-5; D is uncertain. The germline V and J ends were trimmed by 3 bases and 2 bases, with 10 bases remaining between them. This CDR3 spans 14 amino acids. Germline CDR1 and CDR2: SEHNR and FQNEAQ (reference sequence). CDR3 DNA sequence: TGTGCCAGCAGCTTCTCTCGTAGTCAAGAGACCCAGTACTTC. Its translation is CASSFSRSQETQYF.

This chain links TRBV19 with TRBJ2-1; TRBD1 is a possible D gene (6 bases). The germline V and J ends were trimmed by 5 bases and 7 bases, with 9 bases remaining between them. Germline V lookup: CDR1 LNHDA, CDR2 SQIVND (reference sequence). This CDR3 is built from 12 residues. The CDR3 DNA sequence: TGTGCCAGTAGTTTAACAGGGAATGAGCAGTTCTTC. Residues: CASSLTGNEQFF. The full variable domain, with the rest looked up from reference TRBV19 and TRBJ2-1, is DGGITQSPKYLFRKEGQNVTLSCEQNLNHDAMYWYRQDPGQGLRLIYYSQIVNDFQKGDIAEGYSVSREKKESFPLTVTSAQKNPTAFYLCASSLTGNEQFFGPGTRLTVL.

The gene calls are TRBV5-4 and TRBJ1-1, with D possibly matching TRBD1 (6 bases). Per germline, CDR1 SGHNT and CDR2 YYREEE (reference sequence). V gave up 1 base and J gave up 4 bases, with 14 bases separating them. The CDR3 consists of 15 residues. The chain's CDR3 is CASSLWWGGGTEAFF. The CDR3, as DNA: TGTGCCAGCAGCTTGTGGTGGGGGGGCGGCACTGAAGCTTTCTTT.

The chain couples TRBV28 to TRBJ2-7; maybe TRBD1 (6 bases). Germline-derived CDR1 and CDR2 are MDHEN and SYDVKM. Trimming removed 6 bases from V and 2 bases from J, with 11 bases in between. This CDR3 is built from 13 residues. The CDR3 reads CASSEDSPYEQYV. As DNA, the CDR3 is TGTGCCAGCAGCGAGGACAGCCCCTACGAGCAGTACGTC.

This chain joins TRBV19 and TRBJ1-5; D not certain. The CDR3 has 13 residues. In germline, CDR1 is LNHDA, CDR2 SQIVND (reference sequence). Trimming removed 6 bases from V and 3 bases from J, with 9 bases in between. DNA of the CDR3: TGTGCCAGTAGGGAGGGAGCCAATCAGCCCCAGCATTTT. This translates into CASREGANQPQHF.

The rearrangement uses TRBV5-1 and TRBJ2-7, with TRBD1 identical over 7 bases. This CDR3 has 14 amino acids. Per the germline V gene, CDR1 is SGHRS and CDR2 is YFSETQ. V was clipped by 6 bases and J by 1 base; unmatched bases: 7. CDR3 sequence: CASTLETGSYEQYF. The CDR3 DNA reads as TGCGCCAGCACCCTAGAGACAGGGTCCTACGAGCAGTACTTC.